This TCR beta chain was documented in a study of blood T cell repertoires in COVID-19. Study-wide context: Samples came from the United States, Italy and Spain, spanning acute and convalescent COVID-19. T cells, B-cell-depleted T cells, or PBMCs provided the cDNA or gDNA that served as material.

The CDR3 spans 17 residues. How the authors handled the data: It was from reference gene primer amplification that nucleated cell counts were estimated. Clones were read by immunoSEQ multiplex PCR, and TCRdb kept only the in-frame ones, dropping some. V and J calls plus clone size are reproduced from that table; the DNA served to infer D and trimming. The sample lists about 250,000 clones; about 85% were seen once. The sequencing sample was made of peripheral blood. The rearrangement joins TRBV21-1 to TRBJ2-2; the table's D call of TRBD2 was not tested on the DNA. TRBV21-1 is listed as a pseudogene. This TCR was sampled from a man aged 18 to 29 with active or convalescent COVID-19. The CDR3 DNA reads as TGTGCCAGCAGCAATGGGACTAGCGCTGCACTCACCGGGGAGCTGTTTTTT. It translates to CASSNGTSAALTGELFF.